What follows is one TCR beta chain and its context. This CDR3 spans 17 amino acids. Germline V gene data show CDR1 as MNHNS and CDR2 as SASEGT. V dropped 4 bases and J dropped 7; count of bases not matched to a gene: 9. This entry belongs to a study of coeliac disease. Repertoires were generated with immunoSEQ multiplex PCR, while TCRdb's copy carries only in-frame clones and drops some. Among several thousand clones listed, about 60% were seen once. Material: lamina propria lymphocytes from the gut. This TCR derives from an older woman with active celiac disease. The chain combines TRBV6-1 with TRBJ2-1; 14 positions match TRBD2. CDR3 coding DNA: TGTGCCAGCAGTGCCCCGTTTGGGACTAGCGGGGGAAATGAGCAGTTCTTC. It is translated as CASSAPFGTSGGNEQFF.